This T cell receptor beta chain was captured by sequencing in a study of blood T cell repertoires in COVID-19 (dated by TCRdb to 2019 to 2021). Notes on the research overall: Samples covering the acute and convalescent phases of COVID-19 were provided by collaborators in the United States, Italy and Spain. The prospective study material was composed of cDNA or gDNA derived from T cells, B-cell-depleted T cells, or PBMCs. Subjects who had been exposed to COVID-19, were actively infected with it, or had recovered from it provided the deeply sampled blood TCRbeta repertoires that made up the dataset. A freely available public database, intended as a resource for researchers studying the immune response to SARS-CoV-2, is where the repertoires were released. The samples were drawn from the first 160 participants of the ongoing ImmuneRACE study and from 1,254 subjects provided by 6 global collaborators. Nearly every sample came with metadata listing a de-identified subject ID, COVID-19 status, age in years and sex. Where available, HLA class I and class II types were taken from metadata supplied by the sample provider and were not determined by assay-based typing. General conclusions and limits of the study: How much clinical and demographic metadata was included differed by source and by participant, and the metadata was provided uncurated.

A few counts support this clone. Its specific antigen is unknown. No base-level quality is on record; no much larger clone is a single base apart. TCRbeta CDR3 regions were amplified from genomic DNA using the immunoSEQ Assay, a bias-controlled multiplex PCR. From the authors' description of their analysis: The number of nucleated cells in each sample was estimated from the amplification of reference gene primers within the assay. Sequence reads were collapsed and filtered to measure the absolute abundance of every unique TCRbeta CDR3 rearrangement. For each sample, productive Simpson clonality was calculated by taking the square root of Simpson's diversity index across productive rearrangements. In TCRdb, the immuneACCESS table is reduced to in-frame sequences with V and J assigned. These tables do not hold every clone; where another copy was compared, an unresolved V gene accounts for under half, and the others remain unexplained. That table is the source of V, J and clone size, and D and trimming were worked out from the DNA. In this sample the table shows fewer than 300,000 clones, approximately 86% of which occur a single time. 3.1% of the sample lies in the top ten.

From the cysteine up to the phenylalanine, the CDR3 has a length of 11 residues. The entry retains the CDR3 DNA only, 33 bases that are in frame from base 1. Trimming removed 5 bases from V and 4 bases from J, leaving 7 bases between the germline ends. From the germline V gene (reference sequence), CDR1 is DFQATT and CDR2 is SNEGSKA. The collaborating institutions used their own protocols to collect whole blood in K2EDTA tubes. For TCRbeta analysis, collaborator samples were shipped as frozen whole blood, as isolated PBMCs, or as DNA extracted from either sample type. The rearrangement joined TRBV20-1 to TRBJ2-3; the D gene cannot be resolved reliably. Sequencing used peripheral blood. The receptor was derived from a woman aged 18-29 years with acute or convalescent COVID-19. The nucleotide sequence is TGCAGTGCTCAAGCCCCAGATACGCAGTATTTT. Its protein is CSAQAPDTQYF.